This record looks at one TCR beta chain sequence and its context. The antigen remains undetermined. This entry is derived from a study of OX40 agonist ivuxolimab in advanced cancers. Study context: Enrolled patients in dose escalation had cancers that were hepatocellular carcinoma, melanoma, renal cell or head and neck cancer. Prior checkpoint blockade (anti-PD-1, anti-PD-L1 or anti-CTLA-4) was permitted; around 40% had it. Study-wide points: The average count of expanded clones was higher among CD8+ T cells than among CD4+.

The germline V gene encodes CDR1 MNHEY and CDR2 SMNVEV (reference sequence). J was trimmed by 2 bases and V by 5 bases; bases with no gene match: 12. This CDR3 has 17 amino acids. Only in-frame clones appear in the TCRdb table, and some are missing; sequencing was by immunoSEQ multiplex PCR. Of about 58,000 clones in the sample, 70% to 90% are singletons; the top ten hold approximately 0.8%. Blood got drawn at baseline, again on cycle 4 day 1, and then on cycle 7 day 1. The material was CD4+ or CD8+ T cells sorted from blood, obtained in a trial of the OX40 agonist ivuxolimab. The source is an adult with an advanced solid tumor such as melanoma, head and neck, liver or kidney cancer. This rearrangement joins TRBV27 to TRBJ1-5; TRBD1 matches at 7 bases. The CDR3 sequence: CASSATRTGKRNQPQHF. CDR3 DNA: TGTGCCAGCAGTGCAACCCGGACAGGAAAGCGCAATCAGCCCCAGCATTTT.